This T cell receptor (beta chain) was found in a study of cytomegalovirus exposure and HLA in healthy donors listed by TCRdb under 2017. Describing the broader study: An earlier analysis of several hundred of the donors reported 250 to 350 Gb of sequence data and 117 million unique TCR beta sequences obtained from 150 million to 200 million T cells. An early release covering more than 500 HLA-typed donors comprised approximately 300 gigabases of sequencing data and tens of millions of unique TCR sequences. Of the roughly 420 genotyped donors, 75% to 85% were placed in the genetic ancestry cluster associated with self-reported Caucasian donors. The study was designed to test whether signatures of past pathogen exposure could be identified by cataloging public T cell receptors. The T cell repertoires of under 750 subjects were profiled by immunosequencing and related to cytomegalovirus serostatus. In addition to the first cohort of about 650 subjects, a separate validation cohort of about 120 different subjects was used. To predict cytomegalovirus infection status, the study combined high-throughput TCR immunosequencing, statistical association of individual TCRs with disease status, and machine learning. In a later analysis, previously published TCR beta repertoires from some 640 donors were re-analyzed and high-resolution HLA genotyping was added so that TCR occurrence patterns could be studied. Rather than using new phenotypic data, the later analysis identified candidate immune exposures from TCR beta sequences and from how often those sequences occurred across donors. An earlier analysis of 587 of the donors used high-throughput TCR beta sequencing to judge whether each TCR beta V gene segment behaved as functional or pseudogenic. Donor age, sex, ethnicity and CMV serostatus were collected together with the repertoire data. Genome-wide SNP genotypes for about three fifths of the roughly 670 donors were used in a later genetic analysis, which treated that subset as a discovery cohort. All discovery cohort repertoires had been generated on a single sequencing platform. HLA typing included class I and class II loci at four-digit resolution. Typing coverage varied by locus: 629-630 donors for A, B, C, DRB1 and DQB1; more than 500 for DQA1; around 610 for DPA1; 450 to 480 for DPB1. Because of strong linkage in the cohort, roughly five DR-DQ haplotypes were treated as single units for association and clustering. Among about 360 genotyped donors of the cohort, an average of about 240,000 unique TCR beta nucleotide sequences were sequenced per donor, roughly 20% of them non-productive. Overall results and qualifications from the work: Immune exposure information for the cohort was limited to CMV serostatus. Only TCR beta chains were sequenced in this cohort, and the absence of alpha or paired-chain data limited detectable features. According to a later genetic analysis, donors in an Asian-associated ancestry cluster had fewer N-insertions in productive TCRs than the roughly 670-donor mean. Most TCR sequences were observed very rarely across donors, whereas some public TCRs were present in many individuals. In a later analysis, TCR association rates were found to vary across HLA loci, with the most associated TCRs seen for DRB1 alleles and the fewest for HLA-C alleles. Linkage disequilibrium might explain the correlated functional status among segregating V segments, but an unknown experimental factor could not be ruled out. Because counts were too low, 15 to 20 rarely observed V segments, including chromosome 9 orphons, were excluded from the earlier analysis of 587 of the donors. Several of the top co-occurrence clusters appeared to be linked to parvovirus B19, influenza, CMV and Epstein-Barr virus, according to a later analysis. In a later genetic analysis, a missense DCLRE1C variant was associated with V-gene and J-gene trimming of TCR beta chains, and the association was replicated in an independent cohort. Cytomegalovirus status was reported to be diagnosed by the classifier with high specificity and sensitivity in both the original and validation cohorts. Because HLA typing was missing for some donors at each locus, association tests included only the typed subset. The presence/absence analyses assumed that sequencing depth was roughly uniform across donors, and that assumption may not be true. According to a later analysis, most CMV-associated TCR beta chains appeared to be HLA-restricted, and the HLA associations seemed to be driven largely by CMV exposure. It was suggested by the authors that the approach could potentially be generalized to other disease states and immunological phenotypes. In a later analysis, around 17,000 TCR beta sequences were associated with specific HLA alleles at a false discovery rate of 0.05. An earlier analysis of around 500 of the donors showed that most TCR beta V segments appeared in productive rearrangements either about 87% or about 30% of the time, which broadly matched IMGT annotations. A total of fewer than 200 TCR beta chains were listed by the study as associated with cytomegalovirus. When HLA alleles, especially DR and DQ, strongly co-occurred, attributing TCR associations to individual alleles was difficult. A cluster of highly shared sequence variants was judged likely to be a technical artifact of the sequencing pipeline. Some IMGT-functional V segments, including TRBV6-2 and TRBV6-3, could not be distinguished by the 87-base-pair reads and were therefore excluded. A further reported finding was that TCR beta sequences accurately predicted the HLA-A and HLA-B alleles for most subjects in the first cohort. In vitro tests confirmed that a few of the cytomegalovirus-associated TCR beta chains recognize cytomegalovirus antigens. In a later analysis, HLA-associated TCR beta chains showed more clonal expansion and lower generation probabilities than non-associated chains that were equally common.

Libraries were built with the immunoSEQ multiplex PCR assay. The multiplex PCR relied on a mix of 60 forward primers for TCR Vbeta segments and 13 reverse primers for TCR Jbeta segments. The CDR3 region of rearranged TCR beta genes was amplified from genomic DNA by a multiplex PCR assay. On the Illumina HiSeq System, the amplified TCR beta libraries were sequenced as 87-base-pair reads. The authors' pipeline ran thus. In a later analysis, around 80 million unique TCR beta chains were counted across the 500 to 850 repertoires, and approximately 9.9 million of these chains were shared by at least two donors. A nearest-neighbor algorithm error-corrected the raw reads and collapsed the reads into unique sequences, merging closely related sequences to remove PCR and sequencing errors. To assign V, D and J gene segments, CDR3 sequences were aligned to IMGT reference sequences. For a sequence to be retained, a match of at least six nucleotides was required to both a V gene segment and a J gene segment. A rearrangement was called productive if the CDR3 had no stop codons and remained in frame with V and J, and every other rearrangement was called non-productive. Following IMGT convention, CDR3 was defined as the stretch from the second conserved V-encoded cysteine up to the conserved J-encoded phenylalanine. The earlier analysis of about 530 of the donors excluded any sequence lacking an unambiguous match to a single V gene segment. An earlier analysis of fewer than 750 of the donors called V segments functional above 56.7% productive rearrangements and segregating when the between-donor standard deviation exceeded 5%. A statistical classification framework was built to diagnose cytomegalovirus status from the catalog of TCR beta chain sequences. In a later analysis, V and J genes were assigned by comparing TCR nucleotide sequences against IMGT/GENE-DB human TR gene sequences. In a later analysis, CDR3 sequences and most-parsimonious VDJ recombination scenarios were assigned using the TCRdist pipeline. In a later analysis, each TCR beta chain was defined by its CDR3 amino acid sequence together with its V-gene family, and reads without a unique V-gene family were excluded. To address suspected cross-contamination and a sequencing artifact, a later analysis removed approximately 590 highly shared, low-generation-probability nucleotide sequences. In a later analysis, a clonal expansion index for each public chain was calculated from normalized within-repertoire ranks of inferred template counts. Generation probabilities in a later analysis came from a VDJ recombination model fitted to out-of-frame rearrangements, and those results were checked against IGoR. Hypergeometric tests were used in a later analysis to score TCR-TCR, TCR-HLA and TCR-CMV co-occurrence, with a repertoire-size bias correction applied to the TCR pairs. A later analysis estimated false discovery rates by permuting HLA or CMV assignments 20 times. In a later analysis, co-occurring TCRs were grouped using DBSCAN, with TCRdist sequence similarity added in when clustering inside HLA-allele-positive subsets. For co-occurrence clustering, repertoires with fewer than 30,000 or more than 120,000 public chains were excluded, along with 5 or 6 repertoires with anomalous nucleotide sharing. The clones in this table, taken by TCRdb from immuneACCESS, are in-frame only. Not every clone is retained; where verified, under half of the shortfall comes from an unresolved V gene, and the cause of the rest is unknown. That table furnishes V, J and clone size, whereas the DNA furnished D and trimming. The sample includes roughly 150,000 clones, with 65% to 85% observed a single time. Of the sample, around 1.3% falls within the top ten clones.

With regard to this clone: Its antigen is not yet known. Base quality data are lacking; no much larger clone is found one base away.

The cohort consisted of fewer than 700 healthy bone marrow donors. At the time of sampling, all cohort members were nominally healthy, though unrecorded immune exposures were likely present. The donor was CMV seropositive and was included in the group of some 290 seropositive cohort members. Each donor provided a peripheral blood sample, and peripheral blood mononuclear cells were used for TCR beta sequencing. Genomic DNA was extracted from the blood cell samples with the Qiagen DNeasy Blood Extraction Kit. The CDR3 runs 16 amino acids, cysteine and phenylalanine included. Of the read, only the CDR3 DNA is kept; its 48 bases are in frame from base 1. Relative to germline, V is 4 bases shorter and J is 3 bases shorter, with 15 bases between their ends. CDR1 MGHRA and CDR2 YSYEKL are derived from the germline V gene.

This receptor chain uses TRBV4-1 and TRBJ2-2; a tentative D call is TRBD1 (8 bases match). The TCR comes from a man aged 50-60 years in good health and CMV-seropositive. The sequencing input was PBMCs. DNA sequence: TGCGCCAGCAGCCGTACAGGGGGGGGAGACACCGGGGAGCTGTTTTTT. Protein translation: CASSRTGGGDTGELFF.